This entry lists 20 T cell receptor beta chains sequenced from one sample in a study of T-cell reconstitution after alpha-beta-depleted transplantation in children. Molecular barcoding with unique molecular identifiers was used for the TCRbeta library. Via MiXCR, TCRdb re-called the PCR reads, giving one row per CDR3 protein. The sample includes around 960,000 distinct CDR3 sequences, roughly 29% of them seen just once. The sample here was PBMCs, mostly from graft donor cells, taken 360 days after TCRalphabeta/CD19-depleted stem cell transplant. The receptors were sampled from a boy in the first two years of life who had a stem cell transplant for SCID, so the T cells may come from the graft donor.

This chain joins TRBV19 and TRBJ2-7; D possibly uses TRBD1 or TRBD2 (5 bases each). Germline values: CDR1 LNHDA, CDR2 SQIVND (reference sequence). This CDR3 is 12 amino acids long. Trimming cost V 8 bases and J 4 bases, with 12 bases left between them. CDR3 in DNA: TGTGCCAGTGAGGGGAGAGCGTACGAGCAGTACTTC. It yields the protein CASEGRAYEQYF.

The J gene is TRBJ1-2, the V gene TRBV4-1; 7 nucleotides match TRBD1. V shed 0 bases and J 0 bases; nucleotides not matched to a gene: 4. The CDR3 has 16 amino acids. Germline CDR1 and CDR2: MGHRA and YSYEKL. The CDR3 nucleotides are TGCGCCAGCAGCCAAGATCTCGGGACAGCTAACTATGGCTACACCTTC. The encoded protein is CASSQDLGTANYGYTF.

The chain couples TRBV29-1 to TRBJ2-5; 7 positions match TRBD1. Germline CDR1 SQVTM, CDR2 ANQGSEA. With 6 bases clipped from V and 4 bases from J, the junction kept 11 bases outside the gene matches. This CDR3 contains 14 residues. The CDR3 here is CSVTTGTEIETQYF. DNA of the CDR3: TGCAGCGTCACGACCGGGACAGAAATAGAGACCCAGTACTTC.

The chain carries TRBV5-1 and TRBJ1-4, with D possibly being TRBD1 (5 bases). CDR3 length: 16 amino acids. Germline V CDR1 and CDR2: SGHRS, YFSETQ. V lost 4 bases to trimming and J lost 4 bases, with 17 bases between them. CDR3 nucleotides: TGCGCCAGCAGCCCGCGCCCCAGGGATCATAATGAAAAACTGTTTTTT. Protein sequence: CASSPRPRDHNEKLFF.

This clonotype has only a few counts. V is TRBV12-3 or TRBV12-4 and J is TRBJ2-5; D unclear. The germline V and J ends were trimmed by 0 bases and 5 bases, with 10 bases remaining between them. CDR3 length: 14 amino acids. CDR3 sequence reads: CASSLAPRSETQYF. CDR3 bases: TGTGCCAGCAGTTTAGCGCCTAGGTCGGAGACCCAGTACTTC.

The V and J genes are TRBV30 and TRBJ2-7; TRBD1 matches at 8 bases. V lost 2 bases to trimming and J lost 1 base; unmatched junction nucleotides: 4. The CDR3 contains 14 residues. Looked up from germline, CDR1 is GTSNPN and CDR2 is SVGIG (reference sequence). CDR3 nucleotides: TGTGCCTGGAGTATAACAGGGGGGTCCTACGAGCAGTACTTC. Translated, it gives CAWSITGGSYEQYF.

The chain employs TRBV7-9 and TRBJ1-5; 9 nucleotides align to TRBD1. The CDR3 length is 14 residues. Losses at the gene ends were 4 bases for V and 6 bases for J; bases not matched to a gene: 4. From germline, CDR1 is SEHNR and CDR2 FQNEAQ (reference sequence). The CDR3 is CASSSGQGRQPQHF. The CDR3 DNA reads as TGTGCCAGCAGCTCAGGACAGGGGCGTCAGCCCCAGCATTTT.

V is TRBV20-1 and J is TRBJ1-1; 7 bases map to TRBD1. V trimming: 3 bases; J trimming: 0 bases; junction bases outside the gene matches: 1. Germline CDR1 reads DFQATT; CDR2 reads SNEGSKA (reference sequence). The CDR3 sequence is 13 residues long. The DNA for the CDR3 is TGCAGTGCTAGTACAGGGGTGAACACTGAAGCTTTCTTT. Amino acid sequence: CSASTGVNTEAFF.

The sample holds a few counts of this clonotype. This sequence joins TRBV28 and TRBJ2-2; 8 bases fit TRBD1. CDR3 length: 14 residues. Trimming removed 10 bases from V and 5 bases from J; junction bases left unmatched: 9. Per the germline V gene, CDR1 is MDHEN and CDR2 is SYDVKM. This CDR3 reads CAIRRQGLTGELFF. The CDR3 DNA follows: TGTGCCATCCGCCGACAGGGGTTGACCGGGGAGCTGTTTTTT.

This clonotype was detected many times. A read error may account for a junction end that differs from germline. V and J are TRBV5-1 and TRBJ2-3; weak D call: TRBD2 (6 bases). Germline V gene lookup returns CDR1 SGHRS and CDR2 YFSETQ. This CDR3 is built from 15 residues. The CDR3 DNA reads as TGTGCCAGCAGCTTAGTAGCGGCTAGCACAGATACGCAGTATTTT. Residues: CASSLVAASTDTQYF. Looking up the rest from reference TRBV5-1 and TRBJ2-3 gives the full variable domain: KAGVTQTPRYLIKTRGQQVTLSCSPISGHRSVSWYQQTPGQGLQFLFEYFSETQRNKGNFPGRFSGRQFSNSRSEMNVSTLELGDSALYLCASSLVAASTDTQYFGPGTRLTVL.

In DNA, the CDR3 is TGTGCCAGCAGCTTAGAGGACAGACACGAGCAGTACTTC. Amino acid sequence: CASSLEDRHEQYF. This sequence joins TRBV7-9 and TRBJ2-7; a weak D match, TRBD1 (6 bases). CDR1 SEHNR and CDR2 FQNEAQ come from the germline V gene (reference sequence). This CDR3 is 13 amino acids long. With 1 base removed from V and 5 bases from J, the gap between germline ends came to 9 bases.

The chain has TRBV20-1 and TRBJ2-7; D possibly corresponds to TRBD2 (5 bases). The CDR3 contains 13 residues. V was pared by 6 bases and J by 0 bases, with 12 bases between. Germline V gene lookup returns CDR1 DFQATT and CDR2 SNEGSKA (reference sequence). The CDR3, as DNA: TGCAGTGCGGTAACCGGGGTCTCCTACGAGCAGTACTTC. This codes for CSAVTGVSYEQYF.

The CDR3 spells CASSVGGGQGATEAFF. The CDR3 nucleotides are TGTGCCAGCAGCGTAGGAGGGGGACAGGGGGCTACTGAAGCTTTCTTT. The rearrangement uses TRBV9 and TRBJ1-1; 12 nucleotides line up with TRBD1. Germline values: CDR1 SGDLS, CDR2 YYNGEE. This CDR3 has 16 residues. With V trimmed by 0 bases and J by 5 bases, 5 bases remained unmatched.

This clonotype has a handful of counts. V usage is TRBV7-8 and J usage is TRBJ2-7; the D gene is possibly TRBD1 (6 bases). The CDR3 runs to 14 residues. CDR1 is SGHVS, CDR2 FQNEAQ, per germline. V lost 2 bases to trimming and J lost 4 bases, with 12 bases between them. Here the CDR3 DNA reads TGTGCCAGCAGCTTAAGGCCCCAGGGGTACGAGCAGTACTTC. This gives the protein CASSLRPQGYEQYF.

This clonotype was detected only once. The chain employs TRBV4-2 and TRBJ2-7; 8 positions agree with TRBD1. The length of the CDR3 is 15 residues. Germline CDR1 LGHNA, CDR2 YNFKEQ. With V trimmed by 6 bases and J by 3 bases, 10 bases remained unmatched. CDR3 nucleotide sequence: TGTGCCAGCAGGGCCTACAGGGGGGCGATCTACGAGCAGTACTTC. Protein: CASRAYRGAIYEQYF.

The table lists this clonotype with a few counts. The chain joins TRBV2 to TRBJ2-1, with D perhaps assigned TRBD1 or TRBD2 (6 bases each). Trimming stripped 6 bases from V and 11 bases from J, with 11 bases between. The germline V gene encodes CDR1 SNHLY and CDR2 FYNNEI. CDR3 size: 11 residues. The CDR3 sequence: CASRGGGKQFF. CDR3 bases: TGTGCCAGCAGGGGGGGCGGGAAGCAGTTCTTC.

The chain uses TRBV20-1 and TRBJ2-1; TRBD2 matches 14 bases. Per germline, CDR1 DFQATT and CDR2 SNEGSKA (reference sequence). The V and J ends lost 5 bases and 5 bases, in that order; junction bases with no gene match: 8. This CDR3 has 16 residues. In DNA, the CDR3 is TGCAGTGCTCCATCGGGACTAGCGGGGGCCCACAATGAGCAGTTCTTC. Encoded protein: CSAPSGLAGAHNEQFF.

The V call is TRBV29-1, the J call TRBJ2-3, with D hard to call. Trimming left V 2 bases short and J 0 bases short, with 12 bases between. CDR3 length equals 15 residues. Germline V gene data show CDR1 as SQVTM and CDR2 as ANQGSEA. The CDR3 DNA reads as TGCAGCGTTGAACTGAATCCAATTAGCACAGATACGCAGTATTTT. This codes for CSVELNPISTDTQYF.

In this sample, this clonotype turned up many times. The chain uses TRBV5-6 and TRBJ1-1; D ambiguous. CDR3 length equals 14 residues. Trimming took 4 bases from V and 0 from J, leaving 10 bases between them. Germline-derived CDR1 and CDR2 are SGHDT and YYEEEE. CDR3 in amino acids: CASSRETMNTEAFF. CDR3 coding DNA: TGTGCCAGCAGCCGGGAAACGATGAACACTGAAGCTTTCTTT.

This clonotype was seen a few times. This chain uses TRBV29-1 with TRBJ2-7; D not resolved. Per germline, CDR1 SQVTM and CDR2 ANQGSEA. The V gene lost 4 bases and the J gene lost 6 bases, with 10 bases spanning the gap. This CDR3 contains 11 residues. CDR3: CSVAGSSEQYF. For the CDR3, the DNA is TGCAGCGTTGCAGGCAGTTCCGAGCAGTACTTC.